The 15 T cell receptor beta chains listed next were all sequenced from one sample in a study of T cells in Graves' hyperthyroidism and ophthalmopathy. RNA transcripts provided the source from which TCR beta CDR3 regions were amplified. The primer set for the first-round RT-PCR of the TCR CDR3 was HTBI. TCRdb recomputed calls from the multiplex PCR reads with MiXCR, one row per CDR3 protein. The sample shows hundreds of thousands of distinct CDR3 sequences, more than 15% of them seen only once. Sequencing was done on a sample of blood. The receptor set was obtained from a middle-aged woman with Graves' ophthalmopathy.

The chain joins TRBV6-5 to TRBJ2-3, with D possibly matching TRBD1 (5 bases). The V end lost 6 bases, the J end lost 4 bases, and 14 bases lay between the germline ends. The length of the CDR3 is 14 residues. In germline, CDR1 is MNHEY, CDR2 SVGAGI. This CDR3 is CASRLQQAADTQYF. The CDR3 nucleotides are TGTGCCAGCAGGTTACAACAGGCGGCAGATACGCAGTATTTT.

The rearrangement joins TRBV29-1 to TRBJ1-4, with 9 bases lining up with TRBD1. The V segment lost 6 bases and the J segment 3 bases; nucleotides outside the gene matches: 2. Germline values: CDR1 SQVTM, CDR2 ANQGSEA. The CDR3 length is 13 residues. The CDR3 here is CSVRTGANEKLFF. Written as DNA, the CDR3 is TGCAGCGTCCGGACAGGGGCTAATGAAAAACTGTTTTTT.

This clonotype came up a few times. The V gene is TRBV18, the J gene TRBJ2-7; D may correspond to TRBD1 or TRBD2 (5 bases each). The CDR3 totals 14 residues. From germline, CDR1 is KGHSH and CDR2 LQKENI. Trimming removed 3 bases at V and 3 bases at J, with 12 bases between. This CDR3 is CASSPSGPGYEQYF. DNA of the CDR3: TGTGCCAGCTCACCGTCGGGGCCCGGCTACGAGCAGTACTTC.

This clonotype was seen at least ten times. This sequence joins TRBV11-3 and TRBJ1-1, with D unresolved. The germline V gene encodes CDR1 SGHNT and CDR2 YENEEA. The CDR3 runs to 11 residues. The CDR3 DNA follows: TGTGCTGCCCCCCGGGACACTGAAGCTTTCTTT. This translates into CAAPRDTEAFF.

This clonotype has at least ten counts. CDR3 amino acids: CASSETGTGTDTQYF. CDR3 coding DNA: TGTGCCAGCAGTGAGACCGGGACAGGCACAGATACGCAGTATTTT. The chain employs TRBV2 and TRBJ2-3, with 7 bases matching TRBD1. Germline CDR1 reads SNHLY; CDR2 reads FYNNEI. V dropped 3 bases and J dropped 1; count of bases not matched to a gene: 4. CDR3 length: 15 amino acids.

The chain joins TRBV7-2 to TRBJ2-1; 9 bases map to TRBD1. With 5 bases clipped from V and 9 bases from J, the junction kept 11 bases outside the gene matches. Per germline, CDR1 SGHTA and CDR2 FQGNSA. The CDR3 loop spans 15 amino acids. The CDR3: CASSNRDRAAGEQFF. The CDR3 DNA is TGTGCCAGCAGCAACCGGGACAGGGCGGCTGGTGAGCAGTTCTTC.

The V gene is TRBV28, the J gene TRBJ2-1; 8 nucleotides align to TRBD1. This CDR3 is 12 amino acids long. Unmatched junction bases numbered 5, after V lost 2 bases and J lost 14 bases. Germline-derived CDR1 and CDR2 are MDHEN and SYDVKM. The CDR3 bases are TGTGCCAGCAGTTTAACGCCAGGGGGCGAGTTCTTC. Its translation is CASSLTPGGEFF. Filled out from reference TRBV28 and TRBJ2-1, the complete variable domain reads DVKVTQSSRYLVKRTGEKVFLECVQDMDHENMFWYRQDPGLGLRLIYFSYDVKMKEKGDIPEGYSVSREKKERFSLILESASTNQTSMYLCASSLTPGGEFFGPGTRLTVL.

The chain recombines TRBV24-1 with TRBJ2-3; TRBD2 aligns across 8 bases. The germline CDR1 and CDR2 sequences are KGHDR and SFDVKD. The CDR3 contains 17 residues. J was trimmed by 0 bases and V by 9 bases; bases with no gene match: 13. CDR3 region: CATGGANAGGSTDTQYF. The CDR3 DNA reads TGTGCCACCGGTGGGGCCAACGCGGGGGGAAGCACAGATACGCAGTATTTT.

CDR3 nucleotides: TGCGCCAGCAGCGCGACTAGCGACAGAGAGCAGTTCTTC. Its protein product is CASSATSDREQFF. The V gene is TRBV10-1, the J gene TRBJ2-1, with 8 bases aligning to TRBD2. The CDR3 runs to 13 residues. Germline-derived CDR1 and CDR2 are WNHNN and SYGVQD (reference sequence). The trim removed 6 bases at V and 10 bases at J, leaving 8 bases unmatched.

This clonotype showed up just a few times. V is TRBV19 and J is TRBJ1-1; 8 positions agree with TRBD1. The V and J ends lost 4 bases and 5 bases, in that order; junction bases with no gene match: 9. The CDR3 sequence is 15 residues long. Looked up from germline, CDR1 is LNHDA and CDR2 is SQIVND (reference sequence). The chain's CDR3 is CASSTFDRGGTEAFF. CDR3 in DNA: TGTGCCAGTAGTACCTTCGACAGGGGAGGGACTGAAGCTTTCTTT.

V gene TRBV30 combines with J gene TRBJ1-4, with 8 bases identical to TRBD1. The CDR3 contains 15 residues. V shed 2 bases and J 0 bases; nucleotides not matched to a gene: 2. The germline CDR1 and CDR2 sequences are GTSNPN and SVGIG (reference sequence). The CDR3 DNA reads as TGTGCCTGGAGTACACAGGGGGCAACTAATGAAAAACTGTTTTTT. This codes for CAWSTQGATNEKLFF. Drawing the rest from reference TRBV30 and TRBJ1-4, the complete variable domain is SQTIHQWPATLVQPVGSPLSLECTVEGTSNPNLYWYRQAAGRGLQLLFYSVGIGQISSEVPQNLSASRPQDRQFILSSKKLLLSDSGFYLCAWSTQGATNEKLFFGSGTQLSVL.

This clonotype was picked up many times. In DNA, the CDR3 is TGTGCCAGCAGCCGGGACTTAGCCCTTCGGAACATTCAGTACTTC. Translated: CASSRDLALRNIQYF. The V gene is TRBV3-1, the J gene TRBJ2-4; TRBD2 is a possible D gene (6 bases). Trimming shortened V by 4 bases and J by 7 bases, and 17 bases separated the two germline ends. Germline-derived CDR1 and CDR2 are LGHDT and YNNKEL (reference sequence). The CDR3 covers 15 residues.

This clonotype was counted many times. Here the CDR3 DNA reads TGTGCCACCAGCACCTTAGGGTTGGGTGAAGCTTTCTTT. Its protein product is CATSTLGLGEAFF. This chain links TRBV15 with TRBJ1-1; D uncertain. Germline lookup yields CDR1 LNHNV and CDR2 YYDKDF (reference sequence). Trimming removed 4 bases at V and 7 bases at J, with 13 bases between. The CDR3 is 13 residues long.

This clonotype was seen a handful of times. One end of the junction varies from germline; a read error may be responsible. This sequence joins TRBV6-1 and TRBJ2-1; TRBD1 or TRBD2 may be the D gene (7 bases each). The CDR3 loop spans 16 amino acids. CDR1 MNHNS and CDR2 SASEGT come from the germline V gene. The CDR3 protein is CAGSEALGGGGDEQFF. The CDR3 DNA follows: TGTGCCGGCAGTGAAGCCCTTGGGGGAGGGGGCGATGAGCAGTTCTTC.

This clonotype was recorded at least ten times. The chain carries TRBV3-1 and TRBJ1-3; D not resolved. The length of the CDR3 is 15 residues. In germline, CDR1 is LGHDT, CDR2 YNNKEL (reference sequence). V shed 1 base and J shed 0 bases, with 7 bases lying between them. The CDR3 is CASSQGRISGNTIYF. The CDR3, as DNA: TGTGCCAGCAGCCAAGGCCGAATCTCTGGAAACACCATATATTTT. Full variable domain (missing parts from reference TRBV3-1 and TRBJ1-3): DTAVSQTPKYLVTQMGNDKSIKCEQNLGHDTMYWYKQDSKKFLKIMFSYNNKELIINETVPNRFSPKSPDKAHLNLHINSLELGDSAVYFCASSQGRISGNTIYFGEGSWLTVV.